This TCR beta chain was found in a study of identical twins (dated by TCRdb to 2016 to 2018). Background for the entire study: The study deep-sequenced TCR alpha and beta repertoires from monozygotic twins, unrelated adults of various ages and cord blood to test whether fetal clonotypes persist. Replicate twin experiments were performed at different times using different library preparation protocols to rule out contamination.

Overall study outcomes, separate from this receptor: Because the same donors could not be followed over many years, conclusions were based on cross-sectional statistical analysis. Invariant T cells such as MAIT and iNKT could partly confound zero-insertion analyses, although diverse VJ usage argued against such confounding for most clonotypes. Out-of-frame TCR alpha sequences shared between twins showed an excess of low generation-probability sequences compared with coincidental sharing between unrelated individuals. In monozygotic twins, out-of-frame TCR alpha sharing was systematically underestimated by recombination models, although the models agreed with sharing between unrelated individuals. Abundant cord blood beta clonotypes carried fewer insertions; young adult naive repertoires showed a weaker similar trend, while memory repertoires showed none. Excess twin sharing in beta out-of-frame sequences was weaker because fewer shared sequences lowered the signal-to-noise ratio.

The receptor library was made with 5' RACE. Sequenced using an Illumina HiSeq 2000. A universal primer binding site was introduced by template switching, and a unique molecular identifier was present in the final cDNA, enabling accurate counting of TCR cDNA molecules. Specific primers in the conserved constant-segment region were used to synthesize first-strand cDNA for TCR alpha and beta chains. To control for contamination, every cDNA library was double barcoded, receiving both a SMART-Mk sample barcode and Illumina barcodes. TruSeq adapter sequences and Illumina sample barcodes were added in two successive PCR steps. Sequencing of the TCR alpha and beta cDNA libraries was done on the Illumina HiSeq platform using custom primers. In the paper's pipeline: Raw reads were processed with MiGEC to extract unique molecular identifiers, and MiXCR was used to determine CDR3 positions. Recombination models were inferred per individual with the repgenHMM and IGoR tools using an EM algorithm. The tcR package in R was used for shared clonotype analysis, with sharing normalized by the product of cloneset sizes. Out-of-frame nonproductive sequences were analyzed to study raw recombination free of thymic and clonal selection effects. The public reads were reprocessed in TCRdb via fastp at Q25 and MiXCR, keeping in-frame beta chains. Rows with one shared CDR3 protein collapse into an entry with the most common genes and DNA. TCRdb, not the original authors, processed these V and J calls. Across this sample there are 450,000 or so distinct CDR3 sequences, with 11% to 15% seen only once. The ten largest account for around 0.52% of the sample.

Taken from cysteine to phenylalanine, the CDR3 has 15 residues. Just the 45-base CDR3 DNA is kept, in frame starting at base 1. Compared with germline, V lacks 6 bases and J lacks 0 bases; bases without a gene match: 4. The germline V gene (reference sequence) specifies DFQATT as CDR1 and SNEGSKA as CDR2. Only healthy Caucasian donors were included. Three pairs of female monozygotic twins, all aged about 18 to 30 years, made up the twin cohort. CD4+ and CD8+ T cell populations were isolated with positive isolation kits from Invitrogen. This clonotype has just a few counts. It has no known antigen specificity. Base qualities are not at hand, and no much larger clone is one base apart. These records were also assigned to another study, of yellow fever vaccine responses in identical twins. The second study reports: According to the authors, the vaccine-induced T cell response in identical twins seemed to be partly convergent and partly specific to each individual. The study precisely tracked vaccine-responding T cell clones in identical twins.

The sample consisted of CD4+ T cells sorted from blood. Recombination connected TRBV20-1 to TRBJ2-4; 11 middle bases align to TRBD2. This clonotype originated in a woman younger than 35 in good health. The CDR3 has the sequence CSAGTSGIAKNIQYF. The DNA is TGCAGTGCGGGGACTAGCGGAATAGCCAAAAACATTCAGTACTTC.